This T cell receptor beta chain was observed in a study of identical twins. General study results and limits: Analyses based on zero insertions could be partly confounded by invariant MAIT and iNKT cells. Memory repertoires showed no such pattern, whereas abundant cord blood beta clonotypes carried fewer insertions.

On this clonotype: Its antigen is not identified.

V shed 5 bases and J shed 1 base, with 11 bases lying between them. Germline CDR1 is SEHNR and CDR2 is FQNEAQ (reference sequence). The CDR3 runs to 14 residues. Each CDR3 protein gets one entry after TCRdb re-called the 5' RACE reads with MiXCR. Of hundreds of thousands of distinct CDR3 sequences in the sample, roughly 7% are singletons; the top ten hold approximately 3.7%. The same data also contributed to another study, on yellow fever vaccine responses in identical twins.

The J gene is TRBJ2-5, the V gene TRBV7-9, with D possibly being TRBD1 (7 bases). The sequenced sample consisted of memory (CD45RO+) T cells sorted from blood. The sequence was collected from a woman aged 18-29 years in good health. CDR3 loop: CASSPRGAQETQYF. The DNA for the CDR3 is TGTGCCAGCAGCCCCAGGGGGGCCCAAGAGACCCAGTACTTC.